This TCR beta chain was captured by sequencing in a study of cytomegalovirus exposure and HLA in healthy donors. Overall study context: In an early release, HLA-typed donors contributed approximately 80 million unique TCR sequences. Within the Caucasian-associated ancestry cluster were roughly 81% of the approximately 390 genotyped donors. Regarding the study as a whole: When a later analysis compared HLA-associated TCR beta chains with equally common others, the HLA-associated chains turned out to be more clonally expanded and to have lower generation probabilities. Sequencing artifact likely explains a cluster of highly shared sequence variants.

Both 60 Vbeta primers and 13 Jbeta primers went into the PCR. Some clones are missing from TCRdb's copy, which holds only in-frame ones; the method was immunoSEQ multiplex PCR. The listing records about 190,000 clones. Germline-derived CDR1 and CDR2 are SGHDN and FVKESK. The germline V and J ends were trimmed by 2 bases and 10 bases, with 14 bases remaining between them. The CDR3 contains 13 residues. Note on this clone: What it recognizes is unknown.

The receptor's source is a woman aged 30 to 39 in good health and CMV-seropositive. This chain links TRBV14 with TRBJ1-1, with D maybe TRBD1 (5 bases). The sample taken for sequencing was PBMCs. For the CDR3, the DNA is TGTGCCAGCAGCCAATCCTGGGGGGGAGGAGCTTTCTTT. It codes for CASSQSWGGGAFF.